These T cell receptor beta chains were read from a single sample in a study of cytomegalovirus exposure and HLA in healthy donors. This table comes from immunoSEQ multiplex PCR, and its TCRdb copy is limited to in-frame clones, with some not included. The table lists over 110,000 clones, 70% to 85% of them singletons. Sequencing was done on a sample of PBMCs. The receptors shown here come from a male donor in good health and CMV-seronegative. CDR3s include the opening cysteine and the closing phenylalanine or tryptophan. D genes are given only for firm matches. Rows give clone size only sometimes, using once, few, many, or a class for an expanded clone.

v_gene,abundance,d_gene,j_gene,CDR3nt,CDR3aa
TRBV6-1,NA,TRBD1,TRBJ1-1,TGTGCCAGCAGTGATTTAGGACAGGGAGGCTTT,CASSDLGQGGF
TRBV19,NA,TRBD2,TRBJ2-7,TGTGCCAGTAGTGCGATTTGGACTAGTTCGTACGAGCAGTACTTC,CASSAIWTSSYEQYF
TRBV5-1,NA,TRBD2,TRBJ2-1,TGCGCCAGCAGCACCTCACTAGCGGGAGGGTCCAATGAGCAGTTCTTC,CASSTSLAGGSNEQFF
TRBV2,NA,NA,TRBJ1-6,TGTGCCAGCATTCTTCTTAGCTCGGCACCCCTCCACTTT,CASILLSSAPLHF
TRBV27,NA,NA,TRBJ1-3,TGTGCCAGCAGTCCCCAGCCCACAGGGAGTGGAAACACCATATATTTT,CASSPQPTGSGNTIYF
TRBV18,NA,NA,TRBJ1-2,TGTGCCAGCTCACCACTTCAGGACAGCGGCTATGGCTACACCTTC,CASSPLQDSGYGYTF
TRBV15,NA,TRBD2,TRBJ2-1,TGTGCCACCAGCAGAGAACTAGCGGGAGGGGGTGAGCAGTTCTTC,CATSRELAGGGEQFF
TRBV5-4,NA,TRBD2,TRBJ2-2,TGTGCCAGCAGCCTGAGTACGGGAGGGCTCACCGGGGAGCTGTTTTTT,CASSLSTGGLTGELFF
TRBV27,NA,NA,TRBJ2-1,TGTGCCAGCAGGCTCAGTACCTACAATGAGCAGTTCTTC,CASRLSTYNEQFF
TRBV27,NA,NA,TRBJ2-1,TGTGCCAGCAGTTGGGGTGGGAGTATCTACAATGAGCAGTTCTTC,CASSWGGSIYNEQFF
TRBV7-8,NA,NA,TRBJ1-5,TGTGCCAGCAGCTTAGGACAAGGACAGCCCCAGCATTTT,CASSLGQGQPQHF
TRBV28,NA,TRBD2,TRBJ2-5,TGTGCCAGCAGTTTCGGACTAGCGGGCCAAGAGACCCAGTACTTC,CASSFGLAGQETQYF
TRBV19,NA,TRBD1,TRBJ1-3,TGTGCCAGTAGCAGAAGACAGGGATCAGGAAACACCATATATTTT,CASSRRQGSGNTIYF
TRBV5-4,NA,TRBD1,TRBJ2-5,TGTGCCAGCAGCTTGGGATCCGGGACAGGAATAGGGGAGACCCAGTACTTC,CASSLGSGTGIGETQYF
TRBV6-4,NA,NA,TRBJ2-1,TGTGCCAGCAGTGACTCGATTGTCCCTGGGCATGAGCAGTTCTTC,CASSDSIVPGHEQFF
TRBV27,NA,TRBD2,TRBJ2-7,TGTGCCACCATGACTAGCGGTAGCTCCTACGAGCAGTACTTC,CATMTSGSSYEQYF
TRBV19,NA,TRBD1,TRBJ1-5,TGTGCCAGTAGTTCATGGACAGGGGGGGATAATCAGCCCCAGCATTTT,CASSSWTGGDNQPQHF
TRBV19,NA,TRBD1,TRBJ2-7,TGTGCCAGTCTGGGGACAGGAGCCTACGAGCAGTACTTC,CASLGTGAYEQYF
TRBV6-5,NA,NA,TRBJ2-1,TGTGCCAGCAGCTTGGCTCATGAGCAGTTCTTC,CASSLAHEQFF
TRBV11-2,NA,NA,TRBJ2-5,TGTGCCAGCAGCTTAGCCCCGGGGGAGACCCAGTACTTC,CASSLAPGETQYF
TRBV14,NA,NA,TRBJ1-4,TGTGCCAGCAGCCAAGATTGGGAGCCAAGAATTTCGGAAAAACTGTTTTTT,CASSQDWEPRISEKLFF
TRBV27,few,NA,TRBJ2-1,TGTGCCAGCAGTGGGGGGACCCAGAGCGGTTCACGGTACAATGAGCAGTTCTTC,CASSGGTQSGSRYNEQFF